The T cell receptor beta chain under discussion was sequenced for a study of Ad26.COV2.S vaccination and SARS-CoV-2 variants. TCRdb keeps only in-frame clones here, not all; method: immunoSEQ multiplex PCR. The top ten hold 1.9% of the sample, which has some 340,000 clones, around 84% seen once. Remarks on this clone: The target antigen is unknown.

This sample's treatment: roughly 19 received Ad26.COV2.S at low or high dose, single or two shots; roughly 5 received placebo; per-sample allocation not given. Material that was analyzed had been drawn on day 63 after the first vaccine or placebo injection. The shot given was an Ad26 vector that makes Wuhan-strain SARS-CoV-2 spike. Whole-study results and caveats: In vaccinated individuals, spike-specific CD8+ and CD4+ T cell responses reportedly displayed substantial breadth. Analyses of TCR breadth and depth may have underestimated total T cell responses. Those who received vaccine or placebo ended up with similar non-spike TCR breadth.

Trimming took 7 bases from V and 8 from J, leaving 11 bases between them. Germline CDR1 reads SEHNR; CDR2 reads FQNEAQ (reference sequence). The CDR3 totals 12 residues. The clonotype comes from a person between 18 and 65 years old who received the Ad26.COV2.S COVID-19 vaccine or a placebo. The chain uses TRBV7-9 and TRBJ1-4; D not certain. Material: peripheral blood, obtained in a trial of Ad26.COV2.S vaccine versus placebo. The chain's CDR3 is CASNGRHEKLFF. In DNA, the CDR3 is TGTGCCAGCAACGGGCGGCACGAAAAACTGTTTTTT.